A selection of T cell receptor beta chains follows, all from one sample in a study of persistence of HIV-infected CD4 T cells. Clones were sequenced by immunoSEQ multiplex PCR, and TCRdb holds only the in-frame ones, with some missing. The repertoire has fewer than 40,000 clones, around 76% of them found once; the top ten carry about 6.8%. For these TCRs, the target antigens are not known. Sample: CD4+ T cells sorted from PBMCs after approximately 20-hour stimulation, taken from a patient who received antiretroviral therapy. These receptors originate from an adult woman with HIV who was CMV-seropositive. CDR3s include the opening cysteine and the closing phenylalanine or tryptophan. Fields, in order: V gene, J gene, clone size, D gene, CDR3 protein, CDR3 DNA. D genes are given only for firm matches. Size is omitted from some rows. Given values are once, few, many or a class for expanded clones.

V: TRBV15; J: TRBJ2-1; size: NA; D: NA; CDR3: CATSTQGGGSYNEQFF; DNA: TGTGCCACCAGCACGCAAGGGGGGGGGTCCTACAATGAGCAGTTCTTC
V: TRBV18; J: TRBJ1-2; size: once; D: NA; CDR3: CASSPPGRGYGYTF; DNA: TGTGCCAGCTCACCACCGGGCAGGGGTTATGGCTACACCTTC
V: TRBV30; J: TRBJ1-4; size: NA; D: TRBD1; CDR3: CAWSSGQGSRKLFF; DNA: TGTGCCTGGAGTTCAGGACAGGGAAGCCGAAAACTGTTTTTT
V: TRBV3-1/TRBV3-2; J: TRBJ1-6; size: NA; D: NA; CDR3: CASSQRRGQGNSPLHF; DNA: TGTGCCAGCAGCCAACGCCGGGGCCAGGGGAATTCACCCCTCCACTTT
V: TRBV14; J: TRBJ2-5; size: NA; D: NA; CDR3: CASSQIRETQYF; DNA: TGTGCCAGCAGCCAAATCCGGGAGACCCAGTACTTC
V: TRBV7-9; J: TRBJ1-5; size: few; D: NA; CDR3: CASSLQTGSNQPQHF; DNA: TGTGCCAGCAGCTTGCAAACAGGGAGCAATCAGCCCCAGCATTTT
V: TRBV18; J: TRBJ1-1; size: NA; D: TRBD1; CDR3: CASSNTGVWGTEAFF; DNA: TGTGCCAGCTCGAATACAGGGGTTTGGGGCACTGAAGCTTTCTTT
V: TRBV10-3; J: TRBJ1-1; size: NA; D: NA; CDR3: CAISGVRANTEAFF; DNA: TGTGCCATCAGTGGGGTGAGGGCGAACACTGAAGCTTTCTTT
V: TRBV27; J: TRBJ1-2; size: NA; D: TRBD1; CDR3: CASSARDSYYGYTF; DNA: TGTGCCAGCAGTGCCCGGGACAGCTACTATGGCTACACCTTC
V: TRBV15; J: TRBJ1-1; size: NA; D: TRBD1; CDR3: CATSRGGQGAGTEAFF; DNA: TGTGCCACCAGCAGGGGCGGACAGGGGGCGGGGACTGAAGCTTTCTTT
V: TRBV15; J: TRBJ1-1; size: once; D: NA; CDR3: CATSRILTEAFF; DNA: TGTGCCACCAGTCGCATTTTAACTGAAGCTTTCTTT
V: TRBV18; J: TRBJ1-3; size: few; D: NA; CDR3: CASSPQPSGNTIYF; DNA: TGTGCCAGCTCACCACAGCCTTCTGGAAACACCATATATTTT
V: TRBV4-1; J: TRBJ1-2; size: once; D: TRBD1; CDR3: CASSPFRTGNYGYTF; DNA: TGCGCCAGCAGCCCCTTCCGGACAGGGAACTATGGCTACACCTTC
V: TRBV4-1; J: TRBJ1-4; size: NA; D: NA; CDR3: CASSRYRASNNEKLFF; DNA: TGCGCCAGCAGCCGCTACAGGGCGTCGAATAATGAAAAACTGTTTTTT
V: TRBV2; J: TRBJ1-6; size: NA; D: NA; CDR3: CASRNAGESPLHF; DNA: TGTGCCAGCAGAAACGCGGGTGAATCACCCCTCCACTTT
V: TRBV29-1; J: TRBJ2-7; size: NA; D: NA; CDR3: CSVVGRFYEQYF; DNA: TGCAGCGTTGTTGGCAGATTTTACGAGCAGTACTTC
V: TRBV10-2; J: TRBJ1-1; size: NA; D: TRBD1; CDR3: CASSHRGGTEAFF; DNA: TGCGCCAGCAGCCACAGGGGAGGGACTGAAGCTTTCTTT
V: TRBV9; J: TRBJ1-1; size: NA; D: TRBD1; CDR3: CASSTSGGFNTEAFF; DNA: TGTGCCAGCAGCACCTCAGGGGGCTTCAACACTGAAGCTTTCTTT
V: TRBV7-2; J: TRBJ1-5; size: once; D: NA; CDR3: CASSDQGFEPQHF; DNA: TGTGCCAGCAGCGACCAGGGTTTTGAGCCCCAGCATTTT
V: TRBV18; J: TRBJ2-2; size: NA; D: NA; CDR3: CASSPGRGFTGELFF; DNA: TGTGCCAGCTCACCGGGCAGGGGTTTCACCGGGGAGCTGTTTTTT
V: TRBV18; J: TRBJ2-7; size: NA; D: NA; CDR3: CASSPRGGSYEQYF; DNA: TGTGCCAGCTCACCTCGTGGGGGTTCCTACGAGCAGTACTTC
V: TRBV5-4; J: TRBJ1-1; size: NA; D: TRBD1; CDR3: CASSLTFRQGADTEAFF; DNA: TGTGCCAGCAGCTTAACGTTCCGACAGGGGGCCGACACTGAAGCTTTCTTT
V: TRBV3-1/TRBV3-2; J: TRBJ2-3; size: NA; D: NA; CDR3: CASSQVGRGGADTQYF; DNA: TGTGCCAGCAGCCAAGTGGGTCGTGGGGGCGCAGATACGCAGTATTTT
V: TRBV11-3; J: TRBJ2-7; size: NA; D: NA; CDR3: CASSPTRRYEQYF; DNA: TGTGCCAGCAGCCCTACCCGCCGCTACGAGCAGTACTTC
V: TRBV3-1/TRBV3-2; J: TRBJ1-4; size: NA; D: TRBD1; CDR3: CASSQAGGHEKLFF; DNA: TGTGCCAGCAGCCAAGCAGGGGGGCATGAAAAACTGTTTTTT
V: TRBV6-2/TRBV6-3; J: TRBJ1-2; size: NA; D: NA; CDR3: CASSYSSAGNYGYTF; DNA: TGTGCCAGCAGTTACTCGAGTGCGGGTAACTATGGCTACACCTTC
V: TRBV11-3; J: TRBJ2-7; size: NA; D: NA; CDR3: CASSLESTGTYEQYF; DNA: TGTGCCAGCAGCTTAGAGTCGACTGGGACCTACGAGCAGTACTTC
V: TRBV25-1; J: TRBJ1-1; size: NA; D: NA; CDR3: CASRGEIGAFF; DNA: TGTGCCAGCAGGGGGGAGATCGGGGCTTTCTTT
V: TRBV3-1/TRBV3-2; J: TRBJ1-5; size: few; D: NA; CDR3: CASSQAPLGGQPQHF; DNA: TGTGCCAGCAGCCAAGCCCCCCTCGGGGGTCAGCCCCAGCATTTT
V: TRBV7-2; J: TRBJ2-5; size: NA; D: NA; CDR3: CASSLIQGETQYF; DNA: TGTGCCAGCAGCTTAATACAGGGCGAGACCCAGTACTTC
V: TRBV30; J: TRBJ1-1; size: NA; D: NA; CDR3: CAWSVSGVNTEAFF; DNA: TGTGCCTGGAGTGTATCTGGAGTGAACACTGAAGCTTTCTTT
V: TRBV12-5; J: TRBJ2-1; size: once; D: NA; CDR3: CASGRGRMIGGDEQFF; DNA: TGTGCTAGTGGTCGTGGACGCATGATCGGTGGTGATGAGCAGTTCTTC